These T cell receptor beta chains were read from a single sample in a study of T cell changes during pregnancy in multiple sclerosis. Repertoires were generated with immunoSEQ multiplex PCR, while TCRdb's copy carries only in-frame clones and drops some. The table has nearly 45,000 clones, 95% to 96% seen once. Sequenced here: peripheral blood, sampled in the second trimester of pregnancy. These receptors all stem from a female donor with multiple sclerosis, enrolled in a pregnancy study. Each CDR3 is given with its conserved first and last residue. D genes are given only for firm matches. Size is stated for part of the rows, as once, few or many counts, or as a class when the clone is expanded.

CDR3nt: TGTGCCAGCAGTGATTTGGACAGGGGCCACGAGCAGTACTTC; CDR3aa: CASSDLDRGHEQYF; v_gene: TRBV2; abundance: -; d_gene: TRBD1; j_gene: TRBJ2-7
CDR3nt: TGTGCCAGCAGTCTTCTCGGTCCGCCCCAGCATTTT; CDR3aa: CASSLLGPPQHF; v_gene: TRBV2; abundance: -; d_gene: -; j_gene: TRBJ1-5
CDR3nt: TGCAGTGCATGGGGCGAAACTGAAGCTTTCTTT; CDR3aa: CSAWGETEAFF; v_gene: TRBV20-1; abundance: -; d_gene: -; j_gene: TRBJ1-1
CDR3nt: TGTGCCAGCAGCTTTTCGGACAGCACTGAAGCTTTCTTT; CDR3aa: CASSFSDSTEAFF; v_gene: TRBV5-4; abundance: medium-sized; d_gene: -; j_gene: TRBJ1-1
CDR3nt: TGTGCCAGCAGTTTAGGGACAGGGGTAGGCAATCAGCCCCAGCATTTT; CDR3aa: CASSLGTGVGNQPQHF; v_gene: TRBV28; abundance: -; d_gene: TRBD1; j_gene: TRBJ1-5
CDR3nt: TGTGCCAGCAGTGGGGGGGCGATTGAAAAACTGTTTTTT; CDR3aa: CASSGGAIEKLFF; v_gene: TRBV7-9; abundance: -; d_gene: -; j_gene: TRBJ1-4
CDR3nt: TGCGCCAGCAGCCTGGACAGGGGGCGAGGATCTCTGAACTCTGGGGCCAACGTCCTGACTTTC; CDR3aa: CASSLDRGRGSLNSGANVLTF; v_gene: TRBV5-1; abundance: -; d_gene: TRBD1; j_gene: TRBJ2-6
CDR3nt: TGCAGCGCTGCAGGTAACACTGAAGCTTTCTTT; CDR3aa: CSAAGNTEAFF; v_gene: TRBV29-1; abundance: -; d_gene: -; j_gene: TRBJ1-1
CDR3nt: TGTGCCAGCCCAACGGACAGGGGGCCGCGGGAGACCCAGTACTTC; CDR3aa: CASPTDRGPRETQYF; v_gene: TRBV2; abundance: -; d_gene: TRBD1; j_gene: TRBJ2-5
CDR3nt: TGCGCCAGCAGCTTGGAAGGGGCCGGACAGGGGACTGAAGCTTTCTTT; CDR3aa: CASSLEGAGQGTEAFF; v_gene: TRBV5-1; abundance: -; d_gene: TRBD1; j_gene: TRBJ1-1
CDR3nt: TGCGCCAGCAGTTGGAAGGGGTTTGCGGGGGCGGAGACCCAGTACTTC; CDR3aa: CASSWKGFAGAETQYF; v_gene: TRBV10-2; abundance: -; d_gene: -; j_gene: TRBJ2-5
CDR3nt: TGTGCCACTACGCGGGGATCCTACAATGAGCAGTTCTTC; CDR3aa: CATTRGSYNEQFF; v_gene: TRBV7-2; abundance: -; d_gene: -; j_gene: TRBJ2-1
CDR3nt: TGCGCCAGCAGCTTGGAGGGGGGGGCGGAAGAGACCCAGTACTTC; CDR3aa: CASSLEGGAEETQYF; v_gene: TRBV5-1; abundance: -; d_gene: -; j_gene: TRBJ2-5
CDR3nt: TGTGCCTGGAGTTTATCAGACAATTTTTTCTCTGGAAACACCATATATTTT; CDR3aa: CAWSLSDNFFSGNTIYF; v_gene: TRBV30; abundance: -; d_gene: -; j_gene: TRBJ1-3
CDR3nt: TGCGCCAGCAGCCAAGTTCAGGGGACGGCCGGGGAGCTGTTTTTT; CDR3aa: CASSQVQGTAGELFF; v_gene: TRBV4-1; abundance: -; d_gene: -; j_gene: TRBJ2-2
CDR3nt: TGTGCCAGCTCACCACGTCTCTCTGGAAACACCATATATTTT; CDR3aa: CASSPRLSGNTIYF; v_gene: TRBV18; abundance: -; d_gene: -; j_gene: TRBJ1-3
CDR3nt: TGTGCCAGCAGCCTCGGGGGTACGCAGTATTTT; CDR3aa: CASSLGGTQYF; v_gene: TRBV11-3; abundance: -; d_gene: -; j_gene: TRBJ2-3
CDR3nt: TGCGCCAGCAGCTTGGACGGGATAGCCAAAAACATTCAGTACTTC; CDR3aa: CASSLDGIAKNIQYF; v_gene: TRBV5-1; abundance: -; d_gene: -; j_gene: TRBJ2-4
CDR3nt: TGTGCCAGCAGCTTCTCAGGGGGTATTGACTATGGCTACACCTTC; CDR3aa: CASSFSGGIDYGYTF; v_gene: TRBV7-9; abundance: -; d_gene: TRBD1; j_gene: TRBJ1-2
CDR3nt: TGTGCCAGCAGCTTAGAGGTCGGACTAGCGGGGCTGTTCTACAATGAGCAGTTCTTC; CDR3aa: CASSLEVGLAGLFYNEQFF; v_gene: TRBV7-2; abundance: -; d_gene: TRBD2; j_gene: TRBJ2-1
CDR3nt: TGTGCCAGCAGTGAAGGGGACTTGAACACTGAAGCTTTCTTT; CDR3aa: CASSEGDLNTEAFF; v_gene: TRBV6-1; abundance: -; d_gene: -; j_gene: TRBJ1-1
CDR3nt: TGTGCCAGCAGCTCCGAAGGGGCCGGTAATGAAAAACTGTTTTTT; CDR3aa: CASSSEGAGNEKLFF; v_gene: TRBV7-9; abundance: -; d_gene: -; j_gene: TRBJ1-4
CDR3nt: TGTGCCAGCAGCTTATATCTGGGAGGAAACGACGGATCACCCCTCCACTTT; CDR3aa: CASSLYLGGNDGSPLHF; v_gene: TRBV7-9; abundance: -; d_gene: -; j_gene: TRBJ1-6
CDR3nt: TGTGCCAGTACCGCAAGCGGGAGCACAGATACGCAGTATTTT; CDR3aa: CASTASGSTDTQYF; v_gene: TRBV19; abundance: -; d_gene: -; j_gene: TRBJ2-3
CDR3nt: TGCGCCAGCAGCTTGTCCCCAGGCCTGAACACTGAAGCTTTCTTT; CDR3aa: CASSLSPGLNTEAFF; v_gene: TRBV5-1; abundance: -; d_gene: -; j_gene: TRBJ1-1
CDR3nt: TGTGCCAGCTCCTCACTGACGGGGGGGCCCCGGCGATTCTATGGCTACACCTTC; CDR3aa: CASSSLTGGPRRFYGYTF; v_gene: TRBV5-4; abundance: -; d_gene: -; j_gene: TRBJ1-2
CDR3nt: TGTGCCAGCAGTTTCCCATTGGGGACAGGGTCAGATACGCAGTATTTT; CDR3aa: CASSFPLGTGSDTQYF; v_gene: TRBV27; abundance: -; d_gene: TRBD1; j_gene: TRBJ2-3
CDR3nt: TGCGCCAGCACCGCGAGGGGAGGCTCTGGGGCCAACGTCCTGACTTTC; CDR3aa: CASTARGGSGANVLTF; v_gene: TRBV5-1; abundance: -; d_gene: -; j_gene: TRBJ2-6
CDR3nt: TGTGCCAGCAGTGAAGGAAGACTAGCGGGGGTATACCAAGAGACCCAGTACTTC; CDR3aa: CASSEGRLAGVYQETQYF; v_gene: TRBV6-1; abundance: -; d_gene: TRBD2; j_gene: TRBJ2-5
CDR3nt: TGCGCCAGCAGCTTGTACAGAGGAAGTGAGGGTTACGAGCAGTACTTC; CDR3aa: CASSLYRGSEGYEQYF; v_gene: TRBV5-1; abundance: few; d_gene: -; j_gene: TRBJ2-7
CDR3nt: TGTGCCAGTAATGCCTATTCCGCGGGGGGCAATCAGCCCCAGCATTTT; CDR3aa: CASNAYSAGGNQPQHF; v_gene: TRBV19; abundance: once; d_gene: -; j_gene: TRBJ1-5